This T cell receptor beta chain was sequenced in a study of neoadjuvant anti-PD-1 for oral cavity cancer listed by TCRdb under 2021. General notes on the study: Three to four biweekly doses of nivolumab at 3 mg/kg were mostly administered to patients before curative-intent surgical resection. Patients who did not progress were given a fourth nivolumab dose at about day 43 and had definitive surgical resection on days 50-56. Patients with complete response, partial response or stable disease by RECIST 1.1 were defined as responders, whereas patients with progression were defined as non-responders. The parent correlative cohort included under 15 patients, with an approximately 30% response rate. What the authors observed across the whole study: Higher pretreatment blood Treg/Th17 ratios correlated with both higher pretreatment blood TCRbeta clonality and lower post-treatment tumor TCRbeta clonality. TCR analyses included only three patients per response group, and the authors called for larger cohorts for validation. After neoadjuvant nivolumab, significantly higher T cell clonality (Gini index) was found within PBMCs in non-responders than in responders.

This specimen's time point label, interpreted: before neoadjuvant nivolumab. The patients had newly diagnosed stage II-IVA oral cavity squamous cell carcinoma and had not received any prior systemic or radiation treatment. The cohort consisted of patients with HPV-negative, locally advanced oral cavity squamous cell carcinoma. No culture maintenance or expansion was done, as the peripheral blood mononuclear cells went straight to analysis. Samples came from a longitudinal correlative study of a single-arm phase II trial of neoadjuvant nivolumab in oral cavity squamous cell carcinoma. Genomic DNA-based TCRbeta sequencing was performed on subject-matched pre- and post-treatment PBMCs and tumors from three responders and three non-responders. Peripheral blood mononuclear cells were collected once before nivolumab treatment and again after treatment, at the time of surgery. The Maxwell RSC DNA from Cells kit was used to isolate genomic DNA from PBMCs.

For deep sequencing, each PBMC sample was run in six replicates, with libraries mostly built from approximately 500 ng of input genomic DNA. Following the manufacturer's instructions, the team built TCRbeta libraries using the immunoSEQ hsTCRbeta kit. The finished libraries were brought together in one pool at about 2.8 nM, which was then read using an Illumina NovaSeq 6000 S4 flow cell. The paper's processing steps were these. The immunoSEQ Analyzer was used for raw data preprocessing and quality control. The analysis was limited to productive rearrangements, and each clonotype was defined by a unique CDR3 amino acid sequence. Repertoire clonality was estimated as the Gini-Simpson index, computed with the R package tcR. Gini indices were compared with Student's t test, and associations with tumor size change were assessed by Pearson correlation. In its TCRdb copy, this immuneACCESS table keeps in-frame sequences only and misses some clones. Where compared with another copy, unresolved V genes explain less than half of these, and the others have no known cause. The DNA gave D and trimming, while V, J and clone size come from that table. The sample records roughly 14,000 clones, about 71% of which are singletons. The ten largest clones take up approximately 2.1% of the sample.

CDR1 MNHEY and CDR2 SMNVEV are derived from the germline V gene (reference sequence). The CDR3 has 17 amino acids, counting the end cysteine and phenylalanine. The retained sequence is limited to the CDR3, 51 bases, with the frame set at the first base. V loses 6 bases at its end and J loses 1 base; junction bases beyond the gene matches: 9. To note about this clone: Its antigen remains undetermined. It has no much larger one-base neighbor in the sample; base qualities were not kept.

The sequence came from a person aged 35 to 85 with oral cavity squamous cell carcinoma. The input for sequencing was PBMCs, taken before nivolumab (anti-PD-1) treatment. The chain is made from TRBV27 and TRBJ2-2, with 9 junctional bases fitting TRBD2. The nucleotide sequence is TGTGCCAGCAGACAAAAAGGACTAGCGCTGAACACCGGGGAGCTGTTTTTT. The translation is CASRQKGLALNTGELFF.